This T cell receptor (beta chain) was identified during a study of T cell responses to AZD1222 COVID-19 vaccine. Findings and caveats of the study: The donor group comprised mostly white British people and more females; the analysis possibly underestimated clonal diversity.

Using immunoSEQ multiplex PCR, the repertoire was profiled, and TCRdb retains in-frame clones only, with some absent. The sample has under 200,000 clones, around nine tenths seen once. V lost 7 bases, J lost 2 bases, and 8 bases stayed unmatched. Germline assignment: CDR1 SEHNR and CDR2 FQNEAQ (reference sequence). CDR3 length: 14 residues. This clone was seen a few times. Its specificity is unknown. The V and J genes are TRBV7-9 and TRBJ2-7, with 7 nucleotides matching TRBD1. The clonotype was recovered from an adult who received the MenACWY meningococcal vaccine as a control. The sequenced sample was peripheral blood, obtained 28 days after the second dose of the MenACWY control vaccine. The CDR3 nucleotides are TGTGCCAGCACCCGAGGGACAGCTCCCTACGAGCAGTACTTC. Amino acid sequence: CASTRGTAPYEQYF.